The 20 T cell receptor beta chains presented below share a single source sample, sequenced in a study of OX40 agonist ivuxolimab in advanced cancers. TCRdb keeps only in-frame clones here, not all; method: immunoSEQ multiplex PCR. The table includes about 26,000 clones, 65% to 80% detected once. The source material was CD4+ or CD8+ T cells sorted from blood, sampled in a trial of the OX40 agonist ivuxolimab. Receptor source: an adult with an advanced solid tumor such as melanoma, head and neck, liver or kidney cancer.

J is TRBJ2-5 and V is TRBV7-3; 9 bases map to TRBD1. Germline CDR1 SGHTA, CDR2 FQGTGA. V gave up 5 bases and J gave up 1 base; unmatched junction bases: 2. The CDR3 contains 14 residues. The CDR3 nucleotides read TGTGCCAGCAGCCCGGGACAGGGCCAAGAGACCCAGTACTTC. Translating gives CASSPGQGQETQYF.

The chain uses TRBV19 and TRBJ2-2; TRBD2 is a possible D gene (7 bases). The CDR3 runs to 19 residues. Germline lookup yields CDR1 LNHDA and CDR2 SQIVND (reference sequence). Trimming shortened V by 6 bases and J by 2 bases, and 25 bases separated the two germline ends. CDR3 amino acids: CASSNGNSGGGVNTGELFF. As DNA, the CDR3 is TGTGCCAGTAGCAACGGGAACTCGGGGGGCGGGGTAAACACCGGGGAGCTGTTTTTT.

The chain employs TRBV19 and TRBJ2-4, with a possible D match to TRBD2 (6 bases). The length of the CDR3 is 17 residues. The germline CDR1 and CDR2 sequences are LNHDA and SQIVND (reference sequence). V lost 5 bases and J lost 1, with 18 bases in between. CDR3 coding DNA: TGTGCCAGTAGTCCTCCCGGGACTGCGTCCGCCAAAAACATTCAGTACTTC. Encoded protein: CASSPPGTASAKNIQYF.

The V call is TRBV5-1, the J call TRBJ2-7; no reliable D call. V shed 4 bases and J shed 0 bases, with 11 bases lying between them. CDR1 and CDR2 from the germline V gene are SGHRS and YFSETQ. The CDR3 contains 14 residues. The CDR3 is CASSPTSSSYEQYF. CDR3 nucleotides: TGCGCCAGCAGCCCTACCTCCTCCTCCTACGAGCAGTACTTC.

CDR3 sequence reads: CASADQRKANYGYTF. In nucleotides, the CDR3 is TGCGCCAGCGCGGACCAGCGTAAAGCTAACTATGGCTACACCTTC. The genes are TRBV5-1 and TRBJ1-2; no firm D call. Deletions cut 7 bases from V and 0 bases from J, with 16 bases between. Germline V gene lookup returns CDR1 SGHRS and CDR2 YFSETQ. The length of the CDR3 is 15 residues.

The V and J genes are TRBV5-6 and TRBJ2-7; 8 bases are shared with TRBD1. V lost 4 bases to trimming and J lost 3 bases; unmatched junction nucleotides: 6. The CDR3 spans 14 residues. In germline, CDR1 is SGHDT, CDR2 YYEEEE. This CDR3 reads CASSIGQGLYEQYF. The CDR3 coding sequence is TGTGCCAGCAGCATTGGACAGGGTCTCTACGAGCAGTACTTC.

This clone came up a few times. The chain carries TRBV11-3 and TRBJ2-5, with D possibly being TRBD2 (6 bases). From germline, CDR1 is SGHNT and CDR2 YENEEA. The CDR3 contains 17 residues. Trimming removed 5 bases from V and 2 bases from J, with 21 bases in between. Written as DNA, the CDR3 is TGTGCCAGCAGCGCCGGGGGTGGGAGCTCCCTTCAAGAGACCCAGTACTTC. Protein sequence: CASSAGGGSSLQETQYF.

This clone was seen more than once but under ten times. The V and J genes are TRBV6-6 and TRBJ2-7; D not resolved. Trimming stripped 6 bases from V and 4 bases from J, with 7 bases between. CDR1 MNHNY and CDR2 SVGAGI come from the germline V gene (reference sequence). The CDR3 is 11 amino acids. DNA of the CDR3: TGTGCCAGCAGGAGAGAGTACGAGCAGTACTTC. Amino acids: CASRREYEQYF.

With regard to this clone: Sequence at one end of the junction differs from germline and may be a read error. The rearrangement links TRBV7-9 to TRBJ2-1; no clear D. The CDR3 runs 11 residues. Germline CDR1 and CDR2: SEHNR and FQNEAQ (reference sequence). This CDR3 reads CASSPRGPMLF. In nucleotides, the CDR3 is TGTGCCAGCAGCCCCCGCGGACCGATGCTCTTC.

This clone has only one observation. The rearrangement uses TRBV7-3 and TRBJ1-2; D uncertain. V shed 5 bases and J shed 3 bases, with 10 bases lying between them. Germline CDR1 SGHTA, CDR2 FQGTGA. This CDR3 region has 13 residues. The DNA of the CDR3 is TGTGCCAGCAGCCAAGGAGGAGACTATGGCTACACCTTC. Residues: CASSQGGDYGYTF.

CDR3 coding DNA: TGTGCCAGCAGCGTCGGGGGCCGGTACACAGATACGCAGTATTTT. Amino acid sequence: CASSVGGRYTDTQYF. The chain joins TRBV9 to TRBJ2-3; TRBD1 or TRBD2 may be the D gene (6 bases each). Trimming shortened V by 2 bases and J by 2 bases, and 12 bases separated the two germline ends. The CDR3 has 15 amino acids. Germline CDR1 is SGDLS and CDR2 is YYNGEE.

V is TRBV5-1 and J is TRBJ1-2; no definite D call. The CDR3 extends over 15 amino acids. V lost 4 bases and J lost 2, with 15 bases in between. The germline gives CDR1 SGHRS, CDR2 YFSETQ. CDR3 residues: CASSETTGPNYGYTF. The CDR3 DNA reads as TGCGCCAGCAGCGAGACGACCGGACCCAACTATGGCTACACCTTC.

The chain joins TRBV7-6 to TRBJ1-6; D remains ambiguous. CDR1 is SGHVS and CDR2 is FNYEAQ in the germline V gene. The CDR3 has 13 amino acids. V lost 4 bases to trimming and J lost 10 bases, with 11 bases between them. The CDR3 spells CASSSESYSPLHF. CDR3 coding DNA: TGTGCCAGCAGCTCTGAATCATACTCACCCCTCCACTTT.

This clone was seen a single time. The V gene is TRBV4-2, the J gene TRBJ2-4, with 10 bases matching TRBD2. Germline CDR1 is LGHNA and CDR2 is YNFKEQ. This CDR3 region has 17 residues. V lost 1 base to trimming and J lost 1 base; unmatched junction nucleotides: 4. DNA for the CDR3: TGTGCCAGCAGCCAAGCGAGCGGGGGGGCCGCCAAAAACATTCAGTACTTC. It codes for CASSQASGGAAKNIQYF.

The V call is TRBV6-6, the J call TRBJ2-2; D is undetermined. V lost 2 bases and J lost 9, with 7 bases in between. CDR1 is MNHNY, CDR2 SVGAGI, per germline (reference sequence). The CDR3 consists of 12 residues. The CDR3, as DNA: TGTGCCAGCAGTTACGTGGGGTGGGAGCTGTTTTTT. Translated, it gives CASSYVGWELFF.

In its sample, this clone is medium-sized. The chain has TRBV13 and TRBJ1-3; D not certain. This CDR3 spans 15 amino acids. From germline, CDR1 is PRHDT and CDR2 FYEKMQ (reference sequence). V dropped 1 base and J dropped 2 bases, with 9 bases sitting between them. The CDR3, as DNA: TGTGCCAGCAGCTTAGCACATCTAGCTGGAAACACCATATATTTT. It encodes CASSLAHLAGNTIYF.

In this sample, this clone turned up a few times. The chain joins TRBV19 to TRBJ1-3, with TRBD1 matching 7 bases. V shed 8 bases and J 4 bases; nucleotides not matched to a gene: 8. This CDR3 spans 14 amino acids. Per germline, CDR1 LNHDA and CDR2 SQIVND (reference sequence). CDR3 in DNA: TGTGCCAGTCACTACAGGGGAGCAGGAAACACCATATATTTT. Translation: CASHYRGAGNTIYF.

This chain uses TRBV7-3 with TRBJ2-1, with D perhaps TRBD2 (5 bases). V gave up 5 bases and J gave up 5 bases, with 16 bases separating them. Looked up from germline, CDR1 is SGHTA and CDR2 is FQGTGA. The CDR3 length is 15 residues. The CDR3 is CASSPDEGSHNEQFF. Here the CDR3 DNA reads TGTGCCAGCAGCCCGGACGAGGGTAGCCACAATGAGCAGTTCTTC.

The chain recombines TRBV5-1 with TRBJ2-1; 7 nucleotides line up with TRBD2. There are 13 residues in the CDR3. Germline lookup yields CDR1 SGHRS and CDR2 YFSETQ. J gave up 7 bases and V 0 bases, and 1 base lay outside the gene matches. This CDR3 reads CASSLGTSNEQFF. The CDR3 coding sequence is TGCGCCAGCAGCTTGGGGACTAGTAATGAGCAGTTCTTC. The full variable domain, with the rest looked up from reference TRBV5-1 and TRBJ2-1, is KAGVTQTPRYLIKTRGQQVTLSCSPISGHRSVSWYQQTPGQGLQFLFEYFSETQRNKGNFPGRFSGRQFSNSRSEMNVSTLELGDSALYLCASSLGTSNEQFFGPGTRLTVL.

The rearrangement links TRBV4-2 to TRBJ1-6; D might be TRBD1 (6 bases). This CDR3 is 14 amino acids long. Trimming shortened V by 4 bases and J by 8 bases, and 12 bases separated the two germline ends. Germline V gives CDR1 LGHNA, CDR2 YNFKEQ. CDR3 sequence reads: CASSPSRGDSPLHF. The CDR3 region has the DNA TGTGCCAGCAGCCCATCCAGGGGTGATTCACCCCTCCACTTT.